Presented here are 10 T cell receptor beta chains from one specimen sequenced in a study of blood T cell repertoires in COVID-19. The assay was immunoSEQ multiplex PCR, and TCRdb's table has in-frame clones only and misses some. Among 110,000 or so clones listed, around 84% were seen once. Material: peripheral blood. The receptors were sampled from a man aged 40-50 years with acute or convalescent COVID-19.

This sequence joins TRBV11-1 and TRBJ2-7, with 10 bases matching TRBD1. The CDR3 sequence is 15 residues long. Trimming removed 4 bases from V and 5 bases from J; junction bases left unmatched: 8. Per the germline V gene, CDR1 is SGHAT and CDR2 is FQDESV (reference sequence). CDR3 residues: CASSYIGTGAHEQYF. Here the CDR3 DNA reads TGTGCCAGCAGCTACATCGGGACAGGGGCCCACGAGCAGTACTTC.

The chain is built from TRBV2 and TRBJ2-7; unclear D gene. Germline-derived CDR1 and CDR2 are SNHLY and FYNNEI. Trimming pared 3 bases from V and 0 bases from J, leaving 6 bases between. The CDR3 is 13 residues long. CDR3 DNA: TGTGCCAGCAGTGACTGGAGCTCCTACGAGCAGTACTTC. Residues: CASSDWSSYEQYF.

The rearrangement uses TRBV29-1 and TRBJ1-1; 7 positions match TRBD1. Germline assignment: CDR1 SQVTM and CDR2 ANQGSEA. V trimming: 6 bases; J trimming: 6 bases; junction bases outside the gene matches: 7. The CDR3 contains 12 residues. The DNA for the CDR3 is TGCAGCGTGGGGACAGCTAACTCTGAAGCTTTCTTT. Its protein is CSVGTANSEAFF.

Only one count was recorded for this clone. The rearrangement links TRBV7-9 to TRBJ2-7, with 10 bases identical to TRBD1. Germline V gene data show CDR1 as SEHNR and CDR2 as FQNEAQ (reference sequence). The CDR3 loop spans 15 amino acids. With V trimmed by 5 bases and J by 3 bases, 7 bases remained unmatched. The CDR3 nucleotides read TGTGCCAGCAGCGCGAGACAGGGGGCGAACTACGAGCAGTACTTC. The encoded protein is CASSARQGANYEQYF.

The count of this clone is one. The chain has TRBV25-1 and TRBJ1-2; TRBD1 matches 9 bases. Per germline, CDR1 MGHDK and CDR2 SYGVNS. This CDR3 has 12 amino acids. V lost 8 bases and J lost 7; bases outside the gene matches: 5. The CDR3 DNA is TGTGCCAGCCACTGGGACAGGGTTGGCTACACCTTC. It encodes CASHWDRVGYTF.

The CDR3 protein is CASSLIVRLHEQYF. The CDR3 coding sequence is TGTGCCAGCAGCTTAATCGTCAGGCTGCACGAGCAGTACTTC. This chain links TRBV5-5 with TRBJ2-7, with D unclear. V lost 2 bases and J 5 bases, leaving 14 bases between the germline ends. CDR3 length: 14 amino acids. The germline V gene has CDR1 SGHKS and CDR2 YYEKEE (reference sequence).

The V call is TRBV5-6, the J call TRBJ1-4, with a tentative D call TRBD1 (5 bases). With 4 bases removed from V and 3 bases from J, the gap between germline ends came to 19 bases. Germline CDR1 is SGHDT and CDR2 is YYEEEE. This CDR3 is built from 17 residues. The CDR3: CASSGRLGLRANEKLFF. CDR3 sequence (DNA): TGTGCCAGCAGCGGCCGCCTGGGGCTAAGGGCTAATGAAAAACTGTTTTTT.

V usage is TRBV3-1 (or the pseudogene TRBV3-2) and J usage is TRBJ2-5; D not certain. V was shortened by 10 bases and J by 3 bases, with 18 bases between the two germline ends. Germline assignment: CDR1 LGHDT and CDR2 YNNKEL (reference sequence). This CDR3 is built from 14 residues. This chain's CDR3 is CATSDSSLKETQYF. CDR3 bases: TGTGCCACCTCTGACTCTTCGCTAAAAGAGACCCAGTACTTC.

CDR3: CASRPPSGYNEQFF. The CDR3 coding sequence is TGTGCCAGCAGACCCCCTTCGGGGTACAATGAGCAGTTCTTC. The chain employs TRBV27 and TRBJ2-1; D might be TRBD2 (5 bases). Germline V gene data show CDR1 as MNHEY and CDR2 as SMNVEV (reference sequence). The V end was cut by 6 bases, the J end by 4 bases, with 13 bases between. The CDR3 is 14 residues long.

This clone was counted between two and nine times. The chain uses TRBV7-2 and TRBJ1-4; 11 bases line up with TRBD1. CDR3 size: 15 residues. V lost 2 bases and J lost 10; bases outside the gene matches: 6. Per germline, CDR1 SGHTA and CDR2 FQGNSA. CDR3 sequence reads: CASSLRGQGARKLFF. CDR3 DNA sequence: TGTGCCAGCAGCTTACGAGGACAGGGGGCGCGAAAACTGTTTTTT.